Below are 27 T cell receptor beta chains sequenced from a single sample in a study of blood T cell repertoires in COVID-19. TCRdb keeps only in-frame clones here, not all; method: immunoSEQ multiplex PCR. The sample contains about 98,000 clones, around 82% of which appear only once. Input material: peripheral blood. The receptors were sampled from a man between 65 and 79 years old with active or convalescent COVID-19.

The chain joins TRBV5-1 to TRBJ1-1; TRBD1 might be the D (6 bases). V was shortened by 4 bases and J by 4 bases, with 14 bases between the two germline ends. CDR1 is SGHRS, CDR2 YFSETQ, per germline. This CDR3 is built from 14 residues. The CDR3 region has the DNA TGCGCCAGCAGCCCAGGGGACATGAGCACTGAAGCTTTCTTT. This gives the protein CASSPGDMSTEAFF.

CDR3 DNA: TGTGCCAGCAGCTCTACTTGGGGGGGTAGCACCGGGGAGCTGTTTTTT. The encoded protein is CASSSTWGGSTGELFF. The chain is built from TRBV11-2 and TRBJ2-2; 7 bases are a match to TRBD2. The V gene's germline CDR1 is SGHAT and CDR2 FQNNGV. V was pared by 4 bases and J by 4 bases, with 9 bases of the junction left unmatched. The CDR3 runs 16 residues.

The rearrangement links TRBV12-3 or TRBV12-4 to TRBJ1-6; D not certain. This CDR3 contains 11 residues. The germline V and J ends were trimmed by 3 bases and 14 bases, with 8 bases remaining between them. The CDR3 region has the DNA TGTGCCAGCAGTTTGCGCTCCTCCCTCCACTTT. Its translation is CASSLRSSLHF.

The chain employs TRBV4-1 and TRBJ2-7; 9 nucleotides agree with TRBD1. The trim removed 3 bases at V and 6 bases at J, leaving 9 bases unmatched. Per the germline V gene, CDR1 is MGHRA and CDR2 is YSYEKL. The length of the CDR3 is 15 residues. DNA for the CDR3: TGCGCCAGCAGCCATGGCCGGGACAGGGTTGCCGAGCAGTACTTC. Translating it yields CASSHGRDRVAEQYF.

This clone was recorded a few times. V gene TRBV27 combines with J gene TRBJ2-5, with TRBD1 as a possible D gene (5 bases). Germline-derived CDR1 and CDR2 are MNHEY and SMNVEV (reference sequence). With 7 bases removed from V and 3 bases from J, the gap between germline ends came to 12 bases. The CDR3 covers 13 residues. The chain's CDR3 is CASTDRYEETQYF. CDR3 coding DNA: TGTGCCAGCACTGACAGATACGAAGAGACCCAGTACTTC.

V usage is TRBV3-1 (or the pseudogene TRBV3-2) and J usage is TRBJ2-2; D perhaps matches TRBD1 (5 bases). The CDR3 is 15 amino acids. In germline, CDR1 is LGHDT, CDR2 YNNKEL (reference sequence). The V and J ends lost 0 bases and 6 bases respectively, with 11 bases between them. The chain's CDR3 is CASSQEAGFSGELFF. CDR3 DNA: TGTGCCAGCAGCCAAGAAGCAGGGTTTTCCGGGGAGCTGTTTTTT.

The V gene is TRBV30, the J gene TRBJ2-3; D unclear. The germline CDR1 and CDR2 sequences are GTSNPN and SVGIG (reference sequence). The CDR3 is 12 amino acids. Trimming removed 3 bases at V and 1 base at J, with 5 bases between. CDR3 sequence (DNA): TGTGCCTGGAGACCGGGCACAGATACGCAGTATTTT. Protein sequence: CAWRPGTDTQYF.

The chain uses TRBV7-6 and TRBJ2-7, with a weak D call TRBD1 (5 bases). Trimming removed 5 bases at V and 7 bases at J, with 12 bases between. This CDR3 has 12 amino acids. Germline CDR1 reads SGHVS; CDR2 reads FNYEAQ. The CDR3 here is CASSPWGVEQYF. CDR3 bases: TGTGCCAGCAGCCCCTGGGGCGTGGAGCAGTACTTC.

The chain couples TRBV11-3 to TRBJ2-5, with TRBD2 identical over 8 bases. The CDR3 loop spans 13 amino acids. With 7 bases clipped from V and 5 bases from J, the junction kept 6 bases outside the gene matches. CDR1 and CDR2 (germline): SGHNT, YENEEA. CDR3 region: CASTRGGQETQYF. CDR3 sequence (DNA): TGTGCCAGCACCCGGGGGGGCCAGGAGACCCAGTACTTC.

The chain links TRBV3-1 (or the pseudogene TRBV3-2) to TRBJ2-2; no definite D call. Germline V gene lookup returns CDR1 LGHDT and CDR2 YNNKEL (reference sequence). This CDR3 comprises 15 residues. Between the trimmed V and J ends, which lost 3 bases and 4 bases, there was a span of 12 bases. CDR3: CASSQHPTTTGELFF. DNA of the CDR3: TGTGCCAGCAGCCAGCATCCTACTACCACCGGGGAGCTGTTTTTT.

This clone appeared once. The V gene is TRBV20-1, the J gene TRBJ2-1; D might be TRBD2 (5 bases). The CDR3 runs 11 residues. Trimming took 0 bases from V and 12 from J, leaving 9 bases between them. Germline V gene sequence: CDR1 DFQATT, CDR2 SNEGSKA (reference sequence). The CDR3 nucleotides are TGCAGTGCTAGAGATCGAGGGTTGCAGTTCTTC. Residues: CSARDRGLQFF.

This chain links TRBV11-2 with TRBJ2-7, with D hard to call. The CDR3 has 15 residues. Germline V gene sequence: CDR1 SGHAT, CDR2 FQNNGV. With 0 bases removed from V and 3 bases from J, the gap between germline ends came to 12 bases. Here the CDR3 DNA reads TGTGCCAGCAGCTTAGAGCTTGGCATGCACTACGAGCAGTACTTC. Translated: CASSLELGMHYEQYF.

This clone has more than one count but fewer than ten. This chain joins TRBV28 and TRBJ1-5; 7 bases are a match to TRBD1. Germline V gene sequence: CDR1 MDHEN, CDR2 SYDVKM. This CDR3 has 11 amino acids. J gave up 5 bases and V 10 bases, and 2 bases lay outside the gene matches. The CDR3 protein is CATQGDQPQHF. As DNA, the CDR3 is TGTGCCACCCAGGGGGATCAGCCCCAGCATTTT.

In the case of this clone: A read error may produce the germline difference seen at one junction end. As DNA, the CDR3 is TGTGCCAGCAGCGTCGACAGGCCAGGAGACCCCATCTTC. Its protein is CASSVDRPGDPIF. This chain uses TRBV11-2 with TRBJ1-2; weak D call: TRBD1 (6 bases). Per germline, CDR1 SGHAT and CDR2 FQNNGV. The CDR3 is made up of 13 amino acids.

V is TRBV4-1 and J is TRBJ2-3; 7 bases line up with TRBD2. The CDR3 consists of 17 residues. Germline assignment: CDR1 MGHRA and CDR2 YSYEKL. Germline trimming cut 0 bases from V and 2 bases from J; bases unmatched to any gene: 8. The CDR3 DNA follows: TGCGCCAGCAGCCAAGATCTAACGGGGGGAACCACAGATACGCAGTATTTT. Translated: CASSQDLTGGTTDTQYF.

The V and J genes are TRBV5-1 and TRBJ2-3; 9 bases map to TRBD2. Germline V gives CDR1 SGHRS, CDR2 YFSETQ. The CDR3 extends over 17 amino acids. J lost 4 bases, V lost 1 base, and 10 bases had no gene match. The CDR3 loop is CASSLKLAGGPADTQYF. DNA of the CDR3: TGCGCCAGCAGCTTGAAACTCGCGGGGGGGCCCGCAGATACGCAGTATTTT.

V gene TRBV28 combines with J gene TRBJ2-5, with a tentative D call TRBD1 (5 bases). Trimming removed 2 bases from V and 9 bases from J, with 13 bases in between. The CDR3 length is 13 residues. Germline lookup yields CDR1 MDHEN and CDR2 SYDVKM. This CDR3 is CASSLVGARAQYF. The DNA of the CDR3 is TGTGCCAGCAGTTTAGTAGGGGCCAGGGCCCAGTACTTC.

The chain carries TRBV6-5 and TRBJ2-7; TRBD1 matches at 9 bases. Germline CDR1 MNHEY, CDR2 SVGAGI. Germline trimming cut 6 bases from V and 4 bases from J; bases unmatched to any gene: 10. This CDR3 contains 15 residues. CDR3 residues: CASSRVQGARYEQYF. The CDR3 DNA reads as TGTGCCAGCAGCCGAGTACAGGGGGCAAGGTACGAGCAGTACTTC.

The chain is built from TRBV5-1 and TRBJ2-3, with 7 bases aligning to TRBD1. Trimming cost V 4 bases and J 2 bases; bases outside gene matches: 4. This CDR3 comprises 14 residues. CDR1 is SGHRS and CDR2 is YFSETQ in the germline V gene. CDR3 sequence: CASSPGQYTDTQYF. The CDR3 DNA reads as TGCGCCAGCAGCCCGGGACAGTACACAGATACGCAGTATTTT.

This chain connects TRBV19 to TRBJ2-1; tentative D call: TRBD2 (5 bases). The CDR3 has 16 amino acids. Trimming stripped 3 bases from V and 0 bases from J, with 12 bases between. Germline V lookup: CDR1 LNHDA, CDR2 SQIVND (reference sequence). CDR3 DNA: TGTGCCAGTAGTATGGGAGCGTTTGGCTCCTACAATGAGCAGTTCTTC. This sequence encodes CASSMGAFGSYNEQFF.

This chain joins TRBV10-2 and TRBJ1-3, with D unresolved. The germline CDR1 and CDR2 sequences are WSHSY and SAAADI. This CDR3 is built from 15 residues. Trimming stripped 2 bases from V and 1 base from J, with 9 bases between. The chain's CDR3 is CASSEPRVSGNTIYF. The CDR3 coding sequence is TGCGCCAGCAGTGAGCCGAGGGTTTCTGGAAACACCATATATTTT.

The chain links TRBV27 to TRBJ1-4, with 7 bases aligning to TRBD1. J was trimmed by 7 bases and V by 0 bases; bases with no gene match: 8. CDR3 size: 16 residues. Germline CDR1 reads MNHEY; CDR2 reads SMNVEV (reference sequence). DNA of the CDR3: TGTGCCAGCAGTTTATCATCGAGGGGGCCAGTTGAAAAACTGTTTTTT. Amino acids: CASSLSSRGPVEKLFF.

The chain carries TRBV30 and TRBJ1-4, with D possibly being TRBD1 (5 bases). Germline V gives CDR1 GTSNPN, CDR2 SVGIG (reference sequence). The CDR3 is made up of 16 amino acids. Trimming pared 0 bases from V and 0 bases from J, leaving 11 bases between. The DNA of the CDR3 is TGTGCCTGGAGTGTATCCGGGGGAGCAACTAATGAAAAACTGTTTTTT. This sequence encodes CAWSVSGGATNEKLFF.

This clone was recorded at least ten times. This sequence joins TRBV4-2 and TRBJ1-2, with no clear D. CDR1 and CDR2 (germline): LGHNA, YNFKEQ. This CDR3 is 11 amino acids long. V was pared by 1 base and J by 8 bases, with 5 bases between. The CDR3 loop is CASSQGAGYTF. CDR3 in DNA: TGTGCCAGCAGCCAAGGGGCAGGCTACACCTTC.

The CDR3 here is CAWDRDTTTGELFF. The CDR3 DNA is TGTGCCTGGGACCGGGACACTACCACCGGGGAGCTGTTTTTT. V gene TRBV30 combines with J gene TRBJ2-2; D is perhaps TRBD1 (6 bases). Germline V gene data show CDR1 as GTSNPN and CDR2 as SVGIG (reference sequence). The CDR3 totals 14 residues. The germline V and J ends were trimmed by 5 bases and 4 bases, with 14 bases remaining between them.

The DNA of the CDR3 is TGCGCCAGCAGCCAACCAATAACAGGGGAAGCCAACGTCCTCAGCAATCAGCCCCAGCATTTT. The encoded protein is CASSQPITGEANVLSNQPQHF. The chain links TRBV4-3 to TRBJ1-5; 7 bases are a match to TRBD1. Germline V gene lookup returns CDR1 LGHNA and CDR2 YSLEER. The length of the CDR3 is 21 residues. After removal of 2 bases from V and 1 base from J, the junction contained 20 bases not matched to a gene.

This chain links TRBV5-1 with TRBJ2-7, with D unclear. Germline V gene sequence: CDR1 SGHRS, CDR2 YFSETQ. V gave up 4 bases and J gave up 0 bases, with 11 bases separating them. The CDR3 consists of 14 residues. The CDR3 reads CASSLMRSSYEQYF. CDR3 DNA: TGCGCCAGCAGCCTTATGAGGAGCTCCTACGAGCAGTACTTC.